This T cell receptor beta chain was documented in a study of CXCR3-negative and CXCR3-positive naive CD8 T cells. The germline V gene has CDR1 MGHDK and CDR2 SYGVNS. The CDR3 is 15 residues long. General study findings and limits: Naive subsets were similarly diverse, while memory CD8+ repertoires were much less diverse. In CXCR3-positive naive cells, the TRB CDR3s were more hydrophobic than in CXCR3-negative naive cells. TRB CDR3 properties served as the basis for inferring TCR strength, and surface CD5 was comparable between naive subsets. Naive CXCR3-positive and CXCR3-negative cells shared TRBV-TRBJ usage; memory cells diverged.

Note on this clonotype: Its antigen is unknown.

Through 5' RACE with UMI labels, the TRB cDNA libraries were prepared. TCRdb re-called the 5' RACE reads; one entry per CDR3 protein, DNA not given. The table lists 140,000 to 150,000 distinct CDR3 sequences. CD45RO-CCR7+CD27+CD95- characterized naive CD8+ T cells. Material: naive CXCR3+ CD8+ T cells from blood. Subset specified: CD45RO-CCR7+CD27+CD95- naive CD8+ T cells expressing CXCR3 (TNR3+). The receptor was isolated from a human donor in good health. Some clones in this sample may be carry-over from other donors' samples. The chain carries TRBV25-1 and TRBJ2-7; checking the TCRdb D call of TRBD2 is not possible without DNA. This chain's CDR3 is CASSSSGLGGWEQYF.